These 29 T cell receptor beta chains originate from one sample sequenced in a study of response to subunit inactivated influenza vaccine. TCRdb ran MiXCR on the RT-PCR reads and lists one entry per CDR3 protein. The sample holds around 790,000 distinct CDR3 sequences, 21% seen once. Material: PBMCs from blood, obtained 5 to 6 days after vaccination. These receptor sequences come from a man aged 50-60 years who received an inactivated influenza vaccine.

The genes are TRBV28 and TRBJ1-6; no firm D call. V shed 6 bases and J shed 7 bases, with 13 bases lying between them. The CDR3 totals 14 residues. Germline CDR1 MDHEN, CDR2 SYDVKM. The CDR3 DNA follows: TGTGCCAGCAGGAATCCTTCGGGCAATTCACCCCTCCACTTT. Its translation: CASRNPSGNSPLHF.

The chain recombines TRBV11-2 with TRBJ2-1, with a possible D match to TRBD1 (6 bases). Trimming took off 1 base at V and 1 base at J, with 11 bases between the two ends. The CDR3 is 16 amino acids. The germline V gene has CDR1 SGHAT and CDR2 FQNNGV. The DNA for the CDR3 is TGTGCCAGCAGCTTAGGTCCGGGACAATCCTACAATGAGCAGTTCTTC. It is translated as CASSLGPGQSYNEQFF.

CDR3 nucleotides: TGTGCCAGCAGTTTATCGGCGGGGGGACAGGAGACCCAGTACTTC. Residues: CASSLSAGGQETQYF. The chain recombines TRBV12-3 or TRBV12-4 with TRBJ2-5, with D maybe TRBD2 (8 bases). Trimming removed 2 bases from V and 5 bases from J, with 15 bases in between. The CDR3 is made up of 15 amino acids.

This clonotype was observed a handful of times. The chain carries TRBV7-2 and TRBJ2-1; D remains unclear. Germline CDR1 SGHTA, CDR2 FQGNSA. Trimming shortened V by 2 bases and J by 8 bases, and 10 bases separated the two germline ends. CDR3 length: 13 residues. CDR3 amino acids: CASSLSLRDEQFF. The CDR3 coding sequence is TGTGCCAGCAGCTTAAGCCTGCGCGATGAGCAGTTCTTC.

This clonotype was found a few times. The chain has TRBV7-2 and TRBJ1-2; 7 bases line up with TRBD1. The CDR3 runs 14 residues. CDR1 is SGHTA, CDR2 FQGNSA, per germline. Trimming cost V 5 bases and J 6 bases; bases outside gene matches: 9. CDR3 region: CASSRGWTGNGYTF. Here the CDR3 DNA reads TGTGCCAGCAGCCGAGGCTGGACAGGAAATGGCTACACCTTC.

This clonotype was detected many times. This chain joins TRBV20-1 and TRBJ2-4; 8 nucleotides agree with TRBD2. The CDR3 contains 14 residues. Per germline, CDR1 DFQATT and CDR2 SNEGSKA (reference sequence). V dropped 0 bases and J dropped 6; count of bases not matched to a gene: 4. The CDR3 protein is CSARDILAVNIQYF. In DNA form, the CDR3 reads TGCAGTGCTAGAGATATACTAGCGGTAAACATTCAGTACTTC.

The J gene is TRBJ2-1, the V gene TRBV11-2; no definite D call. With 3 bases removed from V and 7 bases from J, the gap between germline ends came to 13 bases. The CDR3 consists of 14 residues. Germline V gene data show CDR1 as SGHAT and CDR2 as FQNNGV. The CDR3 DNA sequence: TGTGCCAGCAGCTTGGGTTCAGGCCTAAATGAGCAGTTCTTC. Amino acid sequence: CASSLGSGLNEQFF.

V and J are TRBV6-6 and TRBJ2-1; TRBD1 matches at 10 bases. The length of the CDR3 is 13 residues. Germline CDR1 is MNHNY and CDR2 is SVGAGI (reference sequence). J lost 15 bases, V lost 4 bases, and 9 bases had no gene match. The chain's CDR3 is CASSLGTGAALFF. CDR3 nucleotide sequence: TGTGCCAGCAGTTTGGGGACAGGGGCAGCGTTGTTCTTC.

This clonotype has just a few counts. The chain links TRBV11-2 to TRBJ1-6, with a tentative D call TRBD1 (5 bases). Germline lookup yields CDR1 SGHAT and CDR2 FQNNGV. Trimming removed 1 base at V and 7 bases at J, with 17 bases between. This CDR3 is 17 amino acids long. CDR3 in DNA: TGTGCCAGCAGCTTAGGGGTTAAACGGGGGGGGAATTCACCCCTCCACTTT. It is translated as CASSLGVKRGGNSPLHF.

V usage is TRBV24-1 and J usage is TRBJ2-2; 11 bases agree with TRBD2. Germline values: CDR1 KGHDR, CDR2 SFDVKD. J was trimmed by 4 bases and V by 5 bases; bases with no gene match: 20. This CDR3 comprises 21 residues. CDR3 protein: CATSGPLTGTSGGVVTGELFF. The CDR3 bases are TGTGCCACCAGTGGCCCTCTCACCGGGACTAGCGGAGGGGTCGTCACCGGGGAGCTGTTTTTT.

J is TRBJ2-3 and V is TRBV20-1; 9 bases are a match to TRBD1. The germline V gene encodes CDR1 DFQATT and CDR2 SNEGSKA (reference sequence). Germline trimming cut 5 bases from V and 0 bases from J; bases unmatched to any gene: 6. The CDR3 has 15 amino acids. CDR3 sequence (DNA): TGCAGTGCTGAGAACAGGGGGCGAAGCACAGATACGCAGTATTTT. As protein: CSAENRGRSTDTQYF.

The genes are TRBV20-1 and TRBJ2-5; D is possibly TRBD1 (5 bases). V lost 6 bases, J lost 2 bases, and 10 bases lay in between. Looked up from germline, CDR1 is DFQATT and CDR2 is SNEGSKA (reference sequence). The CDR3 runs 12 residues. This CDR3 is CSATDIQETQYF. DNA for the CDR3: TGCAGTGCGACGGACATACAAGAGACCCAGTACTTC.

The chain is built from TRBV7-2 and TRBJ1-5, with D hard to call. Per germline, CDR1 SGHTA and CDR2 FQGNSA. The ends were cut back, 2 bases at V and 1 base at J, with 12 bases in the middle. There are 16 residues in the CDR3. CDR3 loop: CASSLMAGGSNQPQHF. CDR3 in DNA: TGTGCCAGCAGCTTAATGGCAGGAGGGAGCAATCAGCCCCAGCATTTT.

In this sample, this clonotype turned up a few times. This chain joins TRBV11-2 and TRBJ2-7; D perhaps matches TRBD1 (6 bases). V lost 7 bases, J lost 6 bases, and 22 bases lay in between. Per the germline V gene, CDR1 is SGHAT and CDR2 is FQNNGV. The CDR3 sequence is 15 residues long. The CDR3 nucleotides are TGTGCCAGCATGCATTCGGGCAGGGGAGTGACCGAGCAGTACTTC. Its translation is CASMHSGRGVTEQYF. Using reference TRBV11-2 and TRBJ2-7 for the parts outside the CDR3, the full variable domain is EAGVAQSPRYKIIEKRQSVAFWCNPISGHATLYWYQQILGQGPKLLIQFQNNGVVDDSQLPKDRFSAERLKGVDSTLKIQPAKLEDSAVYLCASMHSGRGVTEQYFGPGTRLTVT.

The CDR3 DNA reads as TGCAGTGCTCCGACAGGCACGAACACTGAAGCTTTCTTT. It is translated as CSAPTGTNTEAFF. The chain recombines TRBV20-1 with TRBJ1-1; the D gene is possibly TRBD1 (6 bases). The CDR3 is 13 residues long. Between the trimmed V and J ends, which lost 5 bases and 1 base, there was a span of 11 bases. CDR1 is DFQATT, CDR2 SNEGSKA, per germline (reference sequence).

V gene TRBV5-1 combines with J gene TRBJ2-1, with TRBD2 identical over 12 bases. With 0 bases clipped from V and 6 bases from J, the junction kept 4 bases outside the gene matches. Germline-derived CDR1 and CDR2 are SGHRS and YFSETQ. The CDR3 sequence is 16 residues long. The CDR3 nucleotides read TGCGCCAGCAGCTTGGCCGCTAGCGGGAGGGCCAATGAGCAGTTCTTC. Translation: CASSLAASGRANEQFF.

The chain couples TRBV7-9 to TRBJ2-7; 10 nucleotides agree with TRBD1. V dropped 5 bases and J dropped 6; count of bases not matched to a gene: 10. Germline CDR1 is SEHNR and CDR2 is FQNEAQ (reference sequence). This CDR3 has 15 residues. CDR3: CASSLGTGVPTEQYF. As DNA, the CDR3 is TGTGCCAGCAGCCTAGGGACAGGGGTACCTACCGAGCAGTACTTC.

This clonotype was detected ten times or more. CDR3 in DNA: TGTGCCAGCAGCTTAGGAGGAATTAATACGCAGTATTTT. Amino acid sequence: CASSLGGINTQYF. The chain employs TRBV7-2 and TRBJ2-3, with unresolved D. The CDR3 has 13 residues. Trimming left V 1 base short and J 7 bases short, with 9 bases between. Germline CDR1 is SGHTA and CDR2 is FQGNSA.

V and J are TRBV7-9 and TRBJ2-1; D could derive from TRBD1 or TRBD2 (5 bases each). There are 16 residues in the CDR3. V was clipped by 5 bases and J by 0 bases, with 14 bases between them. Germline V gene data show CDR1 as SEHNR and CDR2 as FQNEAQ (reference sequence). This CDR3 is CASSTPGPSSYNEQFF. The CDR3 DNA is TGTGCCAGCAGCACTCCGGGACCAAGCTCCTACAATGAGCAGTTCTTC.

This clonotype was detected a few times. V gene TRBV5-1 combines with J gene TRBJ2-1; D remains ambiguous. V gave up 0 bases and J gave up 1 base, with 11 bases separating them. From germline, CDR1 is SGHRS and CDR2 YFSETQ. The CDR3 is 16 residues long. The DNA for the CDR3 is TGCGCCAGCAGCTTGGACGGGTTACGGTCCTACAATGAGCAGTTCTTC. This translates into CASSLDGLRSYNEQFF. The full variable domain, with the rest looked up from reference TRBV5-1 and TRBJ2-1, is KAGVTQTPRYLIKTRGQQVTLSCSPISGHRSVSWYQQTPGQGLQFLFEYFSETQRNKGNFPGRFSGRQFSNSRSEMNVSTLELGDSALYLCASSLDGLRSYNEQFFGPGTRLTVL.

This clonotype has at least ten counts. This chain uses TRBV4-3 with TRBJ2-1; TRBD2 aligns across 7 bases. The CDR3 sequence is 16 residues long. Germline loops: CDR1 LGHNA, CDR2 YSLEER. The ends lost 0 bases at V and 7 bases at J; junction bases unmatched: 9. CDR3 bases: TGCGCCAGCAGCCAAGATTGGGGCCTAGCGGTGAATGAGCAGTTCTTC. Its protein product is CASSQDWGLAVNEQFF.

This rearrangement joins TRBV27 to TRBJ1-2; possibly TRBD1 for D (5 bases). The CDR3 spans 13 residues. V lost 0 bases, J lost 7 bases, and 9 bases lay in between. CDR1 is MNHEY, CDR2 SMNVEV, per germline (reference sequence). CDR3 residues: CASSLSWRGGYTF. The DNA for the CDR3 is TGTGCCAGCAGTTTATCGTGGAGGGGTGGCTACACCTTC.

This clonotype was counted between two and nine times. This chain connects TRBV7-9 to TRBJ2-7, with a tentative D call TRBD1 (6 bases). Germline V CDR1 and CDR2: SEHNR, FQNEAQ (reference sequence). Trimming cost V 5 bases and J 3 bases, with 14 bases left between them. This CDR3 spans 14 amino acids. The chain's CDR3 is CASSRSGQFYEQYF. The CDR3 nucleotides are TGTGCCAGCAGCCGATCTGGACAGTTCTACGAGCAGTACTTC.

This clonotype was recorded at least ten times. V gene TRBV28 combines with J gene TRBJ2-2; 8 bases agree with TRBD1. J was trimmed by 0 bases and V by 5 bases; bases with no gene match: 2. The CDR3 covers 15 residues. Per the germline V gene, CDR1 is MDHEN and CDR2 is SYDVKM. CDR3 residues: CASSTGGPNTGELFF. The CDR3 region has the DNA TGTGCCAGCAGTACAGGGGGACCGAACACCGGGGAGCTGTTTTTT.

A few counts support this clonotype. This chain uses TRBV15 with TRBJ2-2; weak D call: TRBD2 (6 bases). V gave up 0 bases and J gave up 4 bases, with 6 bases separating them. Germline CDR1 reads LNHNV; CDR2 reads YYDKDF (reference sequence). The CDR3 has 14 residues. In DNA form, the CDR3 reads TGTGCCACCAGCAGAGATAGCGGCACCGGGGAGCTGTTTTTT. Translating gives CATSRDSGTGELFF.

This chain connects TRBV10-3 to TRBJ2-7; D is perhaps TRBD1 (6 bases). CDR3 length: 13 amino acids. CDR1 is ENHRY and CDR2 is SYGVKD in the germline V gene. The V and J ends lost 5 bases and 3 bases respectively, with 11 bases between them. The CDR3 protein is CAISTSTGYEQYF. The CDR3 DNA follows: TGTGCCATCAGTACTTCGACAGGCTACGAGCAGTACTTC.

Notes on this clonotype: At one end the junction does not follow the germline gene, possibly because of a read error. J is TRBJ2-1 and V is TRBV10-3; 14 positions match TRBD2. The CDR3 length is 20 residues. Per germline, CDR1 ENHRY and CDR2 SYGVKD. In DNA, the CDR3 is TGTGCCAGCAGTGAGTCGGGACTAGCGGGAGATCGCGGCTCCTACAATGAGCAGTTCTTC. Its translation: CASSESGLAGDRGSYNEQFF.

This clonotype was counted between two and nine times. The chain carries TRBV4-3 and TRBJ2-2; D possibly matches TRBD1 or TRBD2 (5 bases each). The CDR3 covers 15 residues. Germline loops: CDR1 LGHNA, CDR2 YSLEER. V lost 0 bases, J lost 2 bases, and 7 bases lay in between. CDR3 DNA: TGCGCCAGCAGCCAAGACGGGGACAACACCGGGGAGCTGTTTTTT. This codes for CASSQDGDNTGELFF.

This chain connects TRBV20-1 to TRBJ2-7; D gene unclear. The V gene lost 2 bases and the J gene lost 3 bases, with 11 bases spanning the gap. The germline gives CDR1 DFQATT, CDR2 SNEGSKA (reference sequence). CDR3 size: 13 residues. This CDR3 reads CSARSRPFYEQYF. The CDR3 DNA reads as TGCAGTGCTAGATCCCGACCCTTCTACGAGCAGTACTTC.